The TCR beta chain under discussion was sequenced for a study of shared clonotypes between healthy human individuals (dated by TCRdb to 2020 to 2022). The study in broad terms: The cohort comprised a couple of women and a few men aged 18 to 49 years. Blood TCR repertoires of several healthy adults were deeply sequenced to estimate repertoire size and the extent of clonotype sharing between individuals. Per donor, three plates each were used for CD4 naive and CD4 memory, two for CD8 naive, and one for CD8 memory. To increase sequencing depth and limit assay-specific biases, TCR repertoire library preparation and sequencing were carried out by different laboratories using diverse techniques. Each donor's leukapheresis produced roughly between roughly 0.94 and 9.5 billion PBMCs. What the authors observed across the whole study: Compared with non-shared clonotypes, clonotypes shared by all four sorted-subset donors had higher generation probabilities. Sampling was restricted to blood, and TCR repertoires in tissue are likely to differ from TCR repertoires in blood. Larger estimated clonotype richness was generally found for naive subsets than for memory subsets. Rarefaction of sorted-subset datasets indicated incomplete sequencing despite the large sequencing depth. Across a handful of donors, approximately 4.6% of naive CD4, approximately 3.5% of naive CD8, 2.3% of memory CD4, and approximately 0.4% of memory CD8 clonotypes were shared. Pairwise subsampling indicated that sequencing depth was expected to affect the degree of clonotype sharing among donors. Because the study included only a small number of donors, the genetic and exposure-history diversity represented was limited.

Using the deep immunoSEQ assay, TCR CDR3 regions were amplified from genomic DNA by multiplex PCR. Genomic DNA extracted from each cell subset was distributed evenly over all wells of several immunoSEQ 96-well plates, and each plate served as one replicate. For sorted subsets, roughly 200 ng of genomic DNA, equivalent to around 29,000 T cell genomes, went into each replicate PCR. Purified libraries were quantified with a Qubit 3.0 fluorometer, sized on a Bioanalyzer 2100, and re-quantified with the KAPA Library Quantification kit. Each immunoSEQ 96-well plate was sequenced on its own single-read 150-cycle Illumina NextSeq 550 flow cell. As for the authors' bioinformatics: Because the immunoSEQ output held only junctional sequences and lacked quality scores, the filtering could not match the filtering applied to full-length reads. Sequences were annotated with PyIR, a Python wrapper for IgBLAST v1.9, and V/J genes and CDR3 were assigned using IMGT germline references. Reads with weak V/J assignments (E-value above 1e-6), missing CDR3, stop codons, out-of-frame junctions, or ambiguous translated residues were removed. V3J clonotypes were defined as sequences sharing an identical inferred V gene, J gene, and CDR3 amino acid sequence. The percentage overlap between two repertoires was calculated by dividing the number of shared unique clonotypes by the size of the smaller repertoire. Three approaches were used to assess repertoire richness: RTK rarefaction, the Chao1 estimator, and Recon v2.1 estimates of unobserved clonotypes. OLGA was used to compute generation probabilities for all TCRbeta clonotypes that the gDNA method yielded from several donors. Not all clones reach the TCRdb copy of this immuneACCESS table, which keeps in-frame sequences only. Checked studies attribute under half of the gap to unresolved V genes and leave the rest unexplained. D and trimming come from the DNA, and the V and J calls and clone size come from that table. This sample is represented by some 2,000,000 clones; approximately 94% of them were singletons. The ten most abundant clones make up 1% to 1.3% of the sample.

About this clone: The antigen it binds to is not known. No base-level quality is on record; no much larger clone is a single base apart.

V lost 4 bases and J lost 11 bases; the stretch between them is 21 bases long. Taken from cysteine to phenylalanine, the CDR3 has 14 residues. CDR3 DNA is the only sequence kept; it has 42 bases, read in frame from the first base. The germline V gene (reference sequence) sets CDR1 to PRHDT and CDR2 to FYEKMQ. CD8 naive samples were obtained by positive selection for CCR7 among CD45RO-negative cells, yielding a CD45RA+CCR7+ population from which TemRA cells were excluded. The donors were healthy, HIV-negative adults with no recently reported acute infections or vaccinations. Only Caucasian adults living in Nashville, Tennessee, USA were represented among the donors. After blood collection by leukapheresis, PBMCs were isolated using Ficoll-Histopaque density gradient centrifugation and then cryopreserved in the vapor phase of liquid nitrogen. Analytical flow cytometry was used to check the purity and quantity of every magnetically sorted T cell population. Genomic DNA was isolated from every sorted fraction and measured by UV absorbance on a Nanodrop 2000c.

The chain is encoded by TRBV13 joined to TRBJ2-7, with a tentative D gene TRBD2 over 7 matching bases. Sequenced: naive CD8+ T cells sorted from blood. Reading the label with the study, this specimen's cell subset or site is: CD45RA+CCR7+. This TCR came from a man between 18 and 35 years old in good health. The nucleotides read TGTGCCAGCAGCTCAGACACGGAGGGGGGGAAGAAGTACTTC. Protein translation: CASSSDTEGGKKYF.